Below, 9 T cell receptor beta chains from the same sample are listed, as sequenced in a study of blood T cell repertoires in COVID-19. Profiling relied on immunoSEQ multiplex PCR, and the TCRdb table lists in-frame clones only, not all of them. The sample carries some 120,000 clones, 90% recorded once. Sequenced material: peripheral blood. These receptors were collected from a human donor with active COVID-19. The donor label of this sample is uncertain.

At least ten counts were recorded for this clone. This sequence joins TRBV10-3 and TRBJ2-7; 9 bases align to TRBD1. V was clipped by 6 bases and J by 0 bases; unmatched bases: 6. This CDR3 has 15 residues. Germline CDR1 is ENHRY and CDR2 is SYGVKD. The CDR3 DNA follows: TGTGCCATCAGGTTGACAGGGGGGCCCTCCTACGAGCAGTACTTC. This codes for CAIRLTGGPSYEQYF.

The chain employs TRBV10-2 and TRBJ1-5, with D perhaps TRBD1 (5 bases). The V gene's germline CDR1 is WSHSY and CDR2 SAAADI. Trimming removed 6 bases from V and 5 bases from J, with 26 bases in between. This CDR3 spans 18 amino acids. The CDR3 loop is CASRSEDTGALGDQPQHF. The CDR3 nucleotides are TGCGCCAGCAGAAGTGAGGACACAGGAGCGCTGGGTGATCAGCCCCAGCATTTT.

The chain combines TRBV18 with TRBJ1-4, with D possibly matching TRBD1 (5 bases). This CDR3 contains 15 residues. Germline V CDR1 and CDR2: KGHSH, LQKENI. V lost 3 bases to trimming and J lost 7 bases, with 15 bases between them. CDR3 in DNA: TGTGCCAGCTCACCTATTAACAGGAACGGTGAAAAACTGTTTTTT. Amino acid sequence: CASSPINRNGEKLFF.

The V and J genes are TRBV10-3 and TRBJ2-3, with 7 bases fitting TRBD1. The CDR3 is made up of 17 amino acids. Germline V lookup: CDR1 ENHRY, CDR2 SYGVKD. J lost 10 bases, V lost 0 bases, and 16 bases had no gene match. CDR3 DNA sequence: TGTGCCATCAGTGAGTCGATACTTCAGCAGGGGGTCTCGTCGCAGTATTTT. It is translated as CAISESILQQGVSSQYF.

The gene calls are TRBV27 and TRBJ1-2; D perhaps matches TRBD1 (5 bases). The V end was cut by 6 bases, the J end by 1 base, with 9 bases between. The CDR3 has 13 amino acids. Germline V gives CDR1 MNHEY, CDR2 SMNVEV (reference sequence). CDR3 DNA sequence: TGTGCCAGCAGCCTGGACATTAACTATGGCTACACCTTC. Amino acids: CASSLDINYGYTF.

The chain has TRBV2 and TRBJ2-5, with a tentative D call TRBD2 (7 bases). The germline V and J ends were trimmed by 6 bases and 1 base, with 15 bases remaining between them. There are 15 residues in the CDR3. CDR1 is SNHLY, CDR2 FYNNEI, per germline. CDR3 nucleotides: TGTGCCAGCAGGTTTGCGGGGGCCCGCCAAGAGACCCAGTACTTC. Its translation is CASRFAGARQETQYF. The full variable domain, completed using reference TRBV2 and TRBJ2-5, is EPEVTQTPSHQVTQMGQEVILRCVPISNHLYFYWYRQILGQKVEFLVSFYNNEISEKSEIFDDQFSVERPDGSNFTLKIRSTKLEDSAMYFCASRFAGARQETQYFGPGTRLLVL.

This clone was counted only a few times. This rearrangement joins TRBV7-9 to TRBJ1-5, with D possibly TRBD1 on 5 matching bases. Trimming stripped 1 base from V and 6 bases from J, with 13 bases between. Germline CDR1 reads SEHNR; CDR2 reads FQNEAQ (reference sequence). The CDR3 is 15 residues long. The DNA of the CDR3 is TGTGCCAGCAGCTTAGGGGACTCCGGGCGTCAGCCCCAGCATTTT. Its protein product is CASSLGDSGRQPQHF.

This chain uses TRBV6-2 or TRBV6-3 with TRBJ2-2; tentative D call: TRBD1 (6 bases). Deletions cut 5 bases from V and 4 bases from J, with 20 bases between. The germline V gene has CDR1 MNHEY and CDR2 SVGEGT. CDR3 length equals 17 residues. Here the CDR3 reads CASSKWAQGRGTGELFF. The CDR3 DNA reads TGTGCCAGCAGTAAATGGGCCCAGGGGCGAGGCACCGGGGAGCTGTTTTTT.

The V gene is TRBV5-1, the J gene TRBJ1-2; TRBD1 might be the D (5 bases). Trimming stripped 0 bases from V and 4 bases from J, with 19 bases between. The CDR3 is made up of 17 amino acids. The V gene's germline CDR1 is SGHRS and CDR2 YFSETQ. CDR3 sequence (DNA): TGCGCCAGCAGCTTGGGGGGCCAGACCTCCCTGGGCTATGGCTACACCTTC. It is translated as CASSLGGQTSLGYGYTF. The full variable domain, its missing parts supplied by reference TRBV5-1 and TRBJ1-2, is KAGVTQTPRYLIKTRGQQVTLSCSPISGHRSVSWYQQTPGQGLQFLFEYFSETQRNKGNFPGRFSGRQFSNSRSEMNVSTLELGDSALYLCASSLGGQTSLGYGYTFGSGTRLTVV.